Listed below are T cell receptor beta chains from one sample, sequenced in a study of T cell responses to AZD1222 COVID-19 vaccine. The repertoire was sequenced with immunoSEQ multiplex PCR; TCRdb's copy has only in-frame clones and lacks some. The sample shows over 110,000 clones, roughly 93% of them seen only once. The specimen comprised peripheral blood, sampled 28 days after the second AZD1222 dose. Receptors originate from an adult who received the AZD1222 COVID-19 vaccine. Each CDR3 is given with its conserved first and last residue. Each record gives: clone size, D gene, V gene, J gene, CDR3 protein, CDR3 DNA. A D gene is named only where the DNA matches it firmly. A clone size is listed for some rows: how often the clone was seen (once, few, many), or a class if it is expanded.

clone_size: .; d_call: .; v_call: TRBV6-5; j_call: TRBJ1-1; cdr3_aa: CASSYFQDTEAFF; cdr3_nt: TGTGCCAGCAGTTACTTTCAGGACACTGAAGCTTTCTTT
clone_size: once; d_call: TRBD2; v_call: TRBV12-5; j_call: TRBJ2-1; cdr3_aa: CASGFGAGVGDEQFF; cdr3_nt: TGTGCTAGTGGTTTTGGTGCGGGAGTCGGCGATGAGCAGTTCTTC
clone_size: .; d_call: .; v_call: TRBV20-1; j_call: TRBJ1-2; cdr3_aa: CSAQEFYGYTF; cdr3_nt: TGCAGTGCGCAGGAATTCTATGGCTACACCTTC
clone_size: .; d_call: .; v_call: TRBV9; j_call: TRBJ2-3; cdr3_aa: CASSSHRDTSTDTQYF; cdr3_nt: TGTGCCAGCAGCTCCCACCGGGACACAAGCACAGATACGCAGTATTTT
clone_size: .; d_call: .; v_call: TRBV2; j_call: TRBJ1-2; cdr3_aa: CASRGLGSYGYTF; cdr3_nt: TGTGCCAGCAGAGGACTGGGAAGCTATGGCTACACCTTC
clone_size: once; d_call: TRBD2; v_call: TRBV19; j_call: TRBJ2-7; cdr3_aa: CASSIVAGVHEQYF; cdr3_nt: TGTGCCAGTAGTATAGTCGCGGGAGTGCACGAGCAGTACTTC
clone_size: .; d_call: .; v_call: TRBV20-1; j_call: TRBJ1-2; cdr3_aa: CSATGDGYTF; cdr3_nt: TGCAGTGCTACGGGCGATGGCTACACCTTC
clone_size: .; d_call: .; v_call: TRBV25-1; j_call: TRBJ2-3; cdr3_aa: CASSAQKPTSTDTQYF; cdr3_nt: TGTGCCAGCAGTGCCCAGAAACCCACTAGCACAGATACGCAGTATTTT
clone_size: .; d_call: .; v_call: TRBV2; j_call: TRBJ1-1; cdr3_aa: CASSEGTKTEAFF; cdr3_nt: TGTGCCAGCAGTGAAGGAACCAAGACTGAAGCTTTCTTT
clone_size: .; d_call: .; v_call: TRBV15; j_call: TRBJ1-1; cdr3_aa: CAFGGLNTEAFF; cdr3_nt: TGTGCCTTCGGGGGGCTGAACACTGAAGCTTTCTTT
clone_size: .; d_call: .; v_call: TRBV7-9; j_call: TRBJ1-4; cdr3_aa: CASSLVSLEKLFF; cdr3_nt: TGTGCCAGCAGCTTAGTCAGCCTTGAAAAACTGTTTTTT
clone_size: .; d_call: .; v_call: TRBV7-6; j_call: TRBJ1-1; cdr3_aa: CASSRTGHLEAFF; cdr3_nt: TGTGCCAGCAGCCGTACGGGACACCTTGAAGCTTTCTTT
clone_size: .; d_call: .; v_call: TRBV9; j_call: TRBJ1-2; cdr3_aa: CASSETGTNYGYTF; cdr3_nt: TGTGCCAGCAGCGAGACGGGAACTAACTATGGCTACACCTTC
clone_size: once; d_call: .; v_call: TRBV6-6; j_call: TRBJ1-1; cdr3_aa: CASSSQFGSEAFF; cdr3_nt: TGTGCCAGCAGTTCTCAATTTGGATCCGAAGCTTTCTTT
clone_size: .; d_call: .; v_call: TRBV5-4; j_call: TRBJ1-2; cdr3_aa: CASSLQANYGYTF; cdr3_nt: TGTGCCAGCAGCTTACAGGCTAACTATGGCTACACCTTC
clone_size: .; d_call: .; v_call: TRBV3-1/TRBV3-2; j_call: TRBJ1-3; cdr3_aa: CASSHEWVSGNTIYF; cdr3_nt: TGTGCCAGCAGCCATGAATGGGTCTCTGGAAACACCATATATTTT
clone_size: .; d_call: .; v_call: TRBV28; j_call: TRBJ1-1; cdr3_aa: CASSFHGNTEAFF; cdr3_nt: TGTGCCAGCAGTTTCCATGGGAACACTGAAGCTTTCTTT
clone_size: .; d_call: .; v_call: TRBV18; j_call: TRBJ1-1; cdr3_aa: CASSPQARGSTEAFF; cdr3_nt: TGTGCCAGCTCACCACAGGCCAGGGGCAGTACTGAAGCTTTCTTT
clone_size: .; d_call: TRBD1; v_call: TRBV6-5; j_call: TRBJ2-5; cdr3_aa: CASRDRGNQETQYF; cdr3_nt: TGTGCCAGCAGGGACAGGGGCAACCAAGAGACCCAGTACTTC
clone_size: .; d_call: .; v_call: TRBV6-5; j_call: TRBJ1-2; cdr3_aa: CASSVGEGVYGYTF; cdr3_nt: TGTGCCAGCAGCGTAGGAGAAGGGGTCTATGGCTACACCTTC
clone_size: .; d_call: .; v_call: TRBV3-1/TRBV3-2; j_call: TRBJ2-1; cdr3_aa: CASSQDSHEQFF; cdr3_nt: TGTGCCAGCAGCCAAGACTCCCATGAGCAGTTCTTC
clone_size: .; d_call: .; v_call: TRBV14; j_call: TRBJ1-2; cdr3_aa: CASSQVLQPGYTF; cdr3_nt: TGTGCCAGCAGCCAAGTTCTCCAGCCCGGCTACACCTTC
clone_size: .; d_call: .; v_call: TRBV14; j_call: TRBJ2-7; cdr3_aa: CASSRDTTYEQYF; cdr3_nt: TGTGCCAGCAGTCGTGACACCACCTACGAGCAGTACTTC
clone_size: .; d_call: .; v_call: TRBV19; j_call: TRBJ1-1; cdr3_aa: CASTRETEAFF; cdr3_nt: TGTGCCAGTACCAGAGAAACTGAAGCTTTCTTT
clone_size: .; d_call: .; v_call: TRBV20-1; j_call: TRBJ2-7; cdr3_aa: CSASLVNEQYF; cdr3_nt: TGCAGTGCTAGTTTAGTAAACGAGCAGTACTTC
clone_size: .; d_call: TRBD1; v_call: TRBV10-2; j_call: TRBJ1-1; cdr3_aa: CASRSGGPNTEAFF; cdr3_nt: TGCGCCAGCAGATCAGGGGGCCCGAACACTGAAGCTTTCTTT
clone_size: .; d_call: .; v_call: TRBV20-1; j_call: TRBJ1-2; cdr3_aa: CSAPDDYGYTF; cdr3_nt: TGCAGTGCTCCAGATGACTATGGCTACACCTTC
clone_size: .; d_call: .; v_call: TRBV2; j_call: TRBJ1-1; cdr3_aa: CASSEWRTEAFF; cdr3_nt: TGTGCCAGCAGTGAGTGGAGGACTGAGGCTTTCTTT
clone_size: few; d_call: .; v_call: TRBV12-3/TRBV12-4; j_call: TRBJ2-1; cdr3_aa: CASTQLSYNEQFF; cdr3_nt: TGTGCCAGCACTCAGCTGTCCTACAATGAGCAGTTCTTC
clone_size: .; d_call: TRBD1; v_call: TRBV19; j_call: TRBJ1-2; cdr3_aa: CASSVLDRGQIYGYTF; cdr3_nt: TGTGCCAGTAGTGTCCTAGACAGGGGACAGATCTATGGCTACACCTTC
clone_size: .; d_call: .; v_call: TRBV30; j_call: TRBJ1-2; cdr3_aa: CAWSVLRNYGYTF; cdr3_nt: TGTGCCTGGAGTGTGTTGAGGAACTATGGCTACACCTTC
clone_size: .; d_call: .; v_call: TRBV6-6; j_call: TRBJ1-2; cdr3_aa: CASSEGDYGYTF; cdr3_nt: TGTGCCAGCAGCGAGGGGGACTATGGCTACACCTTC
clone_size: .; d_call: .; v_call: TRBV6-6; j_call: TRBJ1-1; cdr3_aa: CASSHIYNRDRGFGAFF; cdr3_nt: TGTGCCAGCAGTCACATTTATAACAGGGACCGCGGTTTTGGGGCTTTCTTT
clone_size: .; d_call: TRBD1; v_call: TRBV28; j_call: TRBJ1-1; cdr3_aa: CASSPWTGGYTEAFF; cdr3_nt: TGTGCCAGCAGTCCGTGGACAGGGGGGTACACTGAAGCTTTCTTT
clone_size: once; d_call: .; v_call: TRBV7-8; j_call: TRBJ1-2; cdr3_aa: CASSRDQPGRGYTF; cdr3_nt: TGTGCCAGCAGCCGGGACCAACCCGGAAGGGGCTACACCTTC
clone_size: .; d_call: .; v_call: TRBV7-2; j_call: TRBJ2-1; cdr3_aa: CASSPDSNVYNEQFF; cdr3_nt: TGTGCCAGCAGTCCTGACTCCAATGTTTACAATGAGCAGTTCTTC
clone_size: .; d_call: .; v_call: TRBV11-2; j_call: TRBJ2-2; cdr3_aa: CASSLGPGRANTGELFF; cdr3_nt: TGTGCCAGCAGCTTAGGTCCAGGGAGAGCGAACACCGGGGAGCTGTTTTTT
clone_size: .; d_call: .; v_call: TRBV30; j_call: TRBJ1-1; cdr3_aa: CAWSRGVLTEAFF; cdr3_nt: TGTGCCTGGAGTCGGGGAGTTCTCACTGAAGCTTTCTTT
clone_size: few; d_call: .; v_call: TRBV5-1; j_call: TRBJ2-5; cdr3_aa: CASSLGGLQETQYF; cdr3_nt: TGCGCCAGCAGCTTGGGGGGACTCCAAGAGACCCAGTACTTC
clone_size: medium-sized; d_call: .; v_call: TRBV4-3; j_call: TRBJ1-4; cdr3_aa: CASSQGTSTNEKLFF; cdr3_nt: TGCGCCAGCAGCCAAGGGACCTCAACTAATGAAAAACTGTTTTTT
clone_size: .; d_call: .; v_call: TRBV2; j_call: TRBJ1-2; cdr3_aa: CASSTDRAANYGYTF; cdr3_nt: TGTGCCAGCAGTACAGACAGAGCCGCTAACTATGGCTACACCTTC
clone_size: .; d_call: .; v_call: TRBV23-1; j_call: TRBJ2-6; cdr3_aa: CASICNSGANVLTF; cdr3_nt: TGCGCCAGCATTTGCAACTCTGGGGCCAACGTCCTGACTTTC
clone_size: .; d_call: .; v_call: TRBV6-4; j_call: TRBJ2-3; cdr3_aa: CASSEHGGSTDTQYF; cdr3_nt: TGTGCCAGCAGTGAGCACGGCGGGAGCACAGATACGCAGTATTTT
clone_size: .; d_call: TRBD1; v_call: TRBV2; j_call: TRBJ1-6; cdr3_aa: CASGQGNNSPLHF; cdr3_nt: TGTGCCAGCGGACAGGGTAATAATTCACCCCTCCACTTT
clone_size: .; d_call: .; v_call: TRBV23-1; j_call: TRBJ1-5; cdr3_aa: CASSQSRTSGGNQPQHF; cdr3_nt: TGCGCCAGCAGTCAATCTCGGACCTCTGGAGGCAATCAGCCCCAGCATTTT
clone_size: .; d_call: TRBD1; v_call: TRBV19; j_call: TRBJ1-1; cdr3_aa: CASKTGTGNTEAFF; cdr3_nt: TGTGCCAGTAAAACCGGGACAGGAAACACTGAAGCTTTCTTT
clone_size: .; d_call: .; v_call: TRBV6-4; j_call: TRBJ1-2; cdr3_aa: CASSETGYGYTF; cdr3_nt: TGTGCCAGCAGTGAAACCGGCTATGGCTACACCTTC
clone_size: .; d_call: TRBD1; v_call: TRBV4-3; j_call: TRBJ1-2; cdr3_aa: CASSLGNRGLGYGYTF; cdr3_nt: TGCGCCAGCAGCCTCGGGAACAGGGGCTTGGGCTATGGCTACACCTTC
clone_size: .; d_call: TRBD2; v_call: TRBV4-1; j_call: TRBJ2-3; cdr3_aa: CASSLSGLASDTQYF; cdr3_nt: TGCGCCAGCAGCCTTTCGGGACTAGCATCAGATACGCAGTATTTT
clone_size: .; d_call: .; v_call: TRBV6-2/TRBV6-3; j_call: TRBJ1-1; cdr3_aa: CASSRQSNTEAFF; cdr3_nt: TGTGCCAGCAGTCGACAGAGTAACACTGAAGCTTTCTTT
clone_size: few; d_call: .; v_call: TRBV7-9; j_call: TRBJ1-1; cdr3_aa: CASSSPEGHTEAFF; cdr3_nt: TGTGCCAGCAGCTCGCCGGAGGGCCACACTGAAGCTTTCTTT
clone_size: .; d_call: TRBD1; v_call: TRBV5-8; j_call: TRBJ2-1; cdr3_aa: CASSQDRGLSNEQFF; cdr3_nt: TGTGCCAGCAGCCAGGACAGGGGATTAAGCAATGAGCAGTTCTTC
clone_size: .; d_call: .; v_call: TRBV2; j_call: TRBJ1-2; cdr3_aa: CASSEGGNYGYTF; cdr3_nt: TGTGCCAGCAGTGAAGGAGGCAACTATGGCTACACCTTC
clone_size: once; d_call: .; v_call: TRBV6-6; j_call: TRBJ1-1; cdr3_aa: CASSYLNTEAFF; cdr3_nt: TGTGCCAGCAGTTACTTGAACACTGAAGCTTTCTTT
clone_size: .; d_call: TRBD2; v_call: TRBV6-2/TRBV6-3; j_call: TRBJ2-7; cdr3_aa: CASSLTSGRGYEQYF; cdr3_nt: TGTGCCAGCAGTCTGACTAGCGGGAGGGGCTACGAGCAGTACTTC
clone_size: .; d_call: .; v_call: TRBV29-1; j_call: TRBJ1-5; cdr3_aa: CSVDTGFSNQPQHF; cdr3_nt: TGCAGCGTGGATACAGGGTTTAGCAATCAGCCCCAGCATTTT
clone_size: .; d_call: .; v_call: TRBV7-6; j_call: TRBJ2-2; cdr3_aa: CASSWGRGLNTGELFF; cdr3_nt: TGTGCCAGCAGTTGGGGCAGGGGACTTAACACCGGGGAGCTGTTTTTT